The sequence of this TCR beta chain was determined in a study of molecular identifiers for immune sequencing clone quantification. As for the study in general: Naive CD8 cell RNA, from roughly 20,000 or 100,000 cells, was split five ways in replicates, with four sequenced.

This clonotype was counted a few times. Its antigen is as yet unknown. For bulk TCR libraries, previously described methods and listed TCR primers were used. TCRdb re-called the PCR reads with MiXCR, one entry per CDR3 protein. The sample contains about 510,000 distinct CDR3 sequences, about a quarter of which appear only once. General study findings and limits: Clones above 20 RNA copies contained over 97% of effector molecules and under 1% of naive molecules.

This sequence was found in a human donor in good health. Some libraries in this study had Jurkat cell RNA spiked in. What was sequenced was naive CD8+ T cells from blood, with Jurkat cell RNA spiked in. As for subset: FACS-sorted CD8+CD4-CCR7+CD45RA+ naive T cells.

In DNA form, the CDR3 reads TGCGCCAGCAGCCAAGATCGGGACCCCTTCTATGGCTACACCTTC. It encodes CASSQDRDPFYGYTF. J is TRBJ1-2 and V is TRBV4-1; tentatively, D is TRBD1 (5 bases). Germline V gene lookup returns CDR1 MGHRA and CDR2 YSYEKL. The CDR3 consists of 15 residues. Trimming cost V 0 bases and J 4 bases, with 12 bases left between them.